This entry is about one T cell receptor (beta chain). The authors' processing: Reference gene primers were amplified, and this amplification served to estimate nucleated cell counts. Clones were sequenced by immunoSEQ multiplex PCR, and TCRdb holds only the in-frame ones, with some missing. V, J and clone size were drawn from that table, and D and trimming were deduced from the DNA. The data hold tens of thousands of clones, with 85% observed a single time. This CDR3 is 15 amino acids long. V lost 2 bases and J lost 5; bases outside the gene matches: 6. Germline values: CDR1 MNHNS, CDR2 SASEGT. The data are from a study of blood T cell repertoires in COVID-19.

Sequencing input: peripheral blood. The sequence came from a human donor in a cohort sampled during active COVID-19. The chain has TRBV6-1 and TRBJ2-5; 9 nucleotides line up with TRBD1. CDR3 protein: CASSEWGQGGETQYF. The CDR3 bases are TGTGCCAGCAGTGAATGGGGACAGGGAGGGGAGACCCAGTACTTC.